The sample holds a few counts of the clone carrying this T cell receptor beta chain. The target antigen is unknown. This entry belongs to a study of cytomegalovirus exposure and HLA in healthy donors. Overall study findings and caveats: After further analysis at a later stage, 17,000 or so TCR beta sequences were associated with HLA alleles at 0.05 false discovery rate.

The primer mix had 60 Vbeta and 13 Jbeta primers. Original processing notes: Later reanalysis found around 74 million unique TCR beta chains, around 9.9 million of them shared. Only in-frame clones appear in the TCRdb table, and some are missing; sequencing was by immunoSEQ multiplex PCR. That table gives V, J and clone size, and the DNA gave D and trimming. The sample has about 170,000 clones, over 80% seen once. The TCR originated in a male donor in good health and CMV-seronegative. Sequences were obtained from PBMCs.

CDR3 sequence (DNA): TGTGCCAGCAGCGGAGGGGGTAGCGGGAGGCCGCTCCAAGAGACCCAGTACTTC. The encoded protein is CASSGGGSGRPLQETQYF. The chain links TRBV9 to TRBJ2-5; 10 positions match TRBD2. Per germline, CDR1 SGDLS and CDR2 YYNGEE. The CDR3 has 18 amino acids. J gave up 1 base and V 3 bases, and 12 bases lay outside the gene matches.